These 10 T cell receptor beta chains were all obtained from the same sample, sequenced in a study of Graves' ophthalmopathy and Graves' hyperthyroidism. From RNA, the CDR3 regions of TCR beta chains were amplified and sequenced. Scientists carried out first-round RT-PCR using HTBI primers and then a second-round multiplex PCR. TCRdb used MiXCR to reprocess the multiplex PCR reads, holding one entry per CDR3 protein. The table lists around 520,000 distinct CDR3 sequences, 35% to 40% of them singletons. Specimen: peripheral blood or thyroid tissue (not recorded which). The receptors shown here come from an adult man with Graves' hyperthyroidism.

This clonotype has a count of ten or more. This chain links TRBV29-1 with TRBJ2-5; no clear D gene. V was clipped by 5 bases and J by 0 bases, with 10 bases between them. There are 13 residues in the CDR3. CDR1 and CDR2 from the germline V gene are SQVTM and ANQGSEA. The CDR3 DNA reads as TGCAGCGTTTACGTCAGTAACCAAGAGACCCAGTACTTC. Translation gives CSVYVSNQETQYF.

As for this clonotype: A much larger clone is a single base away; this may be a read error. The chain couples TRBV7-2 to TRBJ2-5; the D gene is possibly TRBD1 (5 bases). Germline V gene lookup returns CDR1 SGHTA and CDR2 FQGNSA. The CDR3 sequence is 16 residues long. The V and J ends lost 8 bases and 2 bases respectively, with 21 bases between them. The CDR3 sequence: CASSASGGRVQETQYF. For the CDR3, the DNA is TGTGCCAGCTCAGCTTCTGGCGGCAGGGTGCAAGAGACCCAGTACTTC.

V is TRBV7-9 and J is TRBJ2-7, with TRBD1 matching 8 bases. This CDR3 is built from 16 residues. Germline V CDR1 and CDR2: SEHNR, FQNEAQ (reference sequence). V lost 4 bases to trimming and J lost 7 bases; unmatched junction nucleotides: 15. CDR3 amino acids: CASSSTPGGDVNEQYF. DNA for the CDR3: TGTGCCAGCAGCTCCACCCCAGGGGGCGATGTGAATGAGCAGTACTTC.

In this sample, this clonotype turned up many times. The rearrangement joins TRBV4-2 to TRBJ1-1; D gene ambiguous. There are 14 residues in the CDR3. Germline values: CDR1 LGHNA, CDR2 YNFKEQ. Between the trimmed V and J ends, which lost 1 base and 1 base, there was a span of 7 bases. CDR3 residues: CASSQVDGNTEAFF. The CDR3 bases are TGTGCCAGCAGCCAAGTCGACGGGAACACTGAAGCTTTCTTT.

Ten or more counts support this clonotype. CDR3 bases: TGTGCCAGCAGGTTTCTAGCGGGGGGCCAAGAGACCCAGTACTTC. It is translated as CASRFLAGGQETQYF. This chain connects TRBV5-8 to TRBJ2-5, with TRBD2 matching 11 bases. CDR3 length equals 15 residues. The V gene end was trimmed by 5 bases and the J gene end by 1 base; junction bases not matched to a gene: 4. From germline, CDR1 is SGHTS and CDR2 YDEGEE.

The CDR3, as DNA: TGTGCCAGCAGCCCCGTGTACCCGGGGGCTAATGAAAAACTGTTTTTT. This codes for CASSPVYPGANEKLFF. The chain employs TRBV7-8 and TRBJ1-4, with a weak D call TRBD1 (5 bases). Germline V gene lookup returns CDR1 SGHVS and CDR2 FQNEAQ. The CDR3 is 16 amino acids. V lost 5 bases and J 3 bases, leaving 16 bases between the germline ends.

This clonotype was recorded at least ten times. The chain is built from TRBV7-9 and TRBJ2-7; 10 bases are a match to TRBD2. This CDR3 is 16 amino acids long. V lost 1 base to trimming and J lost 2 bases; unmatched junction nucleotides: 5. CDR1 is SEHNR and CDR2 is FQNEAQ in the germline V gene (reference sequence). The CDR3 spells CASSLGGSGGTYEQYF. CDR3 sequence (DNA): TGTGCCAGCAGCTTAGGGGGTAGCGGGGGGACCTACGAGCAGTACTTC.

This clonotype was recorded many times. V and J are TRBV24-1 and TRBJ1-5; D call uncertain. CDR3 length: 14 residues. Germline lookup yields CDR1 KGHDR and CDR2 SFDVKD. Trimming pared 3 bases from V and 4 bases from J, leaving 9 bases between. CDR3 in amino acids: CATSDPSLNQPQHF. CDR3 nucleotides: TGTGCCACCAGTGATCCCAGCCTTAATCAGCCCCAGCATTTT.

About this clonotype itself: Its ends do not fully match the called genes, so a read error is possible. The V and J genes are TRBV24-1 and TRBJ1-5; D remains ambiguous. The CDR3 has 14 amino acids. The germline V gene encodes CDR1 KGHDR and CDR2 SFDVKD. The DNA for the CDR3 is TGTACCACCAGTGGGGAGGGAGGCTACCAGCCCCAGCATTTT. This gives the protein CTTSGEGGYQPQHF.

A word on this clonotype: One junction end disagrees with the germline gene, perhaps due to a read error. This sequence joins TRBV19 and TRBJ2-5, with TRBD2 as a possible D gene (6 bases). This CDR3 spans 13 amino acids. In germline, CDR1 is LNHDA, CDR2 SQIVND (reference sequence). DNA of the CDR3: TGTGCCAGTAATGGACTAAACCAAGGGACCCAGTACTTC. Translation gives CASNGLNQGTQYF.